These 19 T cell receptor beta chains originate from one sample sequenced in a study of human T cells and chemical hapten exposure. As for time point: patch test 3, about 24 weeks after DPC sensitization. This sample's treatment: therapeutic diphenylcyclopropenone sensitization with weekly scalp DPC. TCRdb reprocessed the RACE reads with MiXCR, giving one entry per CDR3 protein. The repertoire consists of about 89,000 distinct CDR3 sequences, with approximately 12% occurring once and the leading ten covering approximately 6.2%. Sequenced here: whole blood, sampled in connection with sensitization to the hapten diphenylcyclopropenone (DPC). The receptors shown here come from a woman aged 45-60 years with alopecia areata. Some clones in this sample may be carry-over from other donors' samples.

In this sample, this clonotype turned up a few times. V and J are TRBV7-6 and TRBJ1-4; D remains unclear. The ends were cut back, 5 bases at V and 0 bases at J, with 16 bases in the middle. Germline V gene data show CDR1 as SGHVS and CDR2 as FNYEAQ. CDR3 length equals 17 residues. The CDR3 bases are TGTGCCAGCAGCCGGGGTCCATTAGGAGCAACTAATGAAAAACTGTTTTTT. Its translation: CASSRGPLGATNEKLFF.

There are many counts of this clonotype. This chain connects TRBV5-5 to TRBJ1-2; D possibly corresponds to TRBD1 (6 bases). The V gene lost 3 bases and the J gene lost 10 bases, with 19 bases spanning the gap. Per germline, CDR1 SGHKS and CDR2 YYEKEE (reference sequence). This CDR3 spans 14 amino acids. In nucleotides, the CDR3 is TGTGCCAGCAGCTCGTTACAGGGCAGGCGAGTCTACACCTTC. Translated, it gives CASSSLQGRRVYTF.

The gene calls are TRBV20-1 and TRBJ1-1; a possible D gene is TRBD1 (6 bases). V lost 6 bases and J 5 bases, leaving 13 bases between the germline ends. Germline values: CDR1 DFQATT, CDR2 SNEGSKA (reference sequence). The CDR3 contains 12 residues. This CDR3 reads CSAPGQITEAFF. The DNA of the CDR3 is TGCAGTGCACCCGGACAGATTACTGAAGCTTTCTTT.

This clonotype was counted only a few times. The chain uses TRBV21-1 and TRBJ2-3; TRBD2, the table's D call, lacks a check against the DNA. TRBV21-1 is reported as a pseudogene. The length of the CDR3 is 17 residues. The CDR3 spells CASSKDGGQISTDTQYF. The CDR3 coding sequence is TGTGCCAGCAGCAAAGACGGAGGCCAGATTAGCACAGATACGCAGTATTTT.

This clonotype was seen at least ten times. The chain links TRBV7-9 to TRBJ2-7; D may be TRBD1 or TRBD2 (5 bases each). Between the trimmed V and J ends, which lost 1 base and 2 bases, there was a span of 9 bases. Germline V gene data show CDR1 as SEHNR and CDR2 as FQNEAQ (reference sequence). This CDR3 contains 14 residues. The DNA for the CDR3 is TGTGCCAGCAGCTTAGGGGACCCCCCCTACGAGCAGTACTTC. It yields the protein CASSLGDPPYEQYF.

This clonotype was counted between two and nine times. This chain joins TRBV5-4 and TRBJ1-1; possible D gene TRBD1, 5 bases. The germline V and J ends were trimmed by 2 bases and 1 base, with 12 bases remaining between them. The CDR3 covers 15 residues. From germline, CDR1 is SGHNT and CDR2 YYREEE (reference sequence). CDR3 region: CASSLEGTGNTEAFF. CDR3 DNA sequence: TGTGCCAGCAGCTTAGAGGGGACGGGGAACACTGAAGCTTTCTTT.

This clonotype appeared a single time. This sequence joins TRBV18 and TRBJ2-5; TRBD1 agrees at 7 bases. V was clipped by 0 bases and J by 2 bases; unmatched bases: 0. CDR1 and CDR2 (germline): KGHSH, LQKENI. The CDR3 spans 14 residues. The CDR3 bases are TGTGCCAGCTCACCACCGGGACAGCAAGAGACCCAGTACTTC. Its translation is CASSPPGQQETQYF.

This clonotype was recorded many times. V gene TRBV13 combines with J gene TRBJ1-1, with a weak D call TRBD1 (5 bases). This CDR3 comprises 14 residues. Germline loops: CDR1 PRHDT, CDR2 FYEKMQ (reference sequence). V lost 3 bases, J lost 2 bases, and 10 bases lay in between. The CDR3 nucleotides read TGTGCCAGCAGCTTGGGGAGGGACAACACTGAAGCTTTCTTT. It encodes CASSLGRDNTEAFF.

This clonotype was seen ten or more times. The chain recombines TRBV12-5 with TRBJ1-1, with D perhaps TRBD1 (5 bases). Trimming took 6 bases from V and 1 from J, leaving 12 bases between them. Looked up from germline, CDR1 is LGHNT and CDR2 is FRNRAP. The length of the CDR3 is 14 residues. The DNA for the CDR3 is TGTGCTAGTGGGTCGATGGGGGGGAACACTGAAGCTTTCTTT. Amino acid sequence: CASGSMGGNTEAFF.

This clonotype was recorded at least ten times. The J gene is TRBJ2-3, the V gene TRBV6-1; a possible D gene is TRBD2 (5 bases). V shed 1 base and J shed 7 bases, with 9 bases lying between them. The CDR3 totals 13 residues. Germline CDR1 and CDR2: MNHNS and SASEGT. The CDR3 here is CASSEVSSNTQYF. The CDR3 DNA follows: TGTGCCAGCAGTGAAGTTTCTAGCAATACGCAGTATTTT.

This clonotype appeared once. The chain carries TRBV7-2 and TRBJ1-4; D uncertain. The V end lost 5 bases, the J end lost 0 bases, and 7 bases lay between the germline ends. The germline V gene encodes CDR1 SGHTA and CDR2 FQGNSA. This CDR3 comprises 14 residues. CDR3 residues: CASSLVPTNEKLFF. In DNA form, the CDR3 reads TGTGCCAGCAGCCTAGTTCCAACTAATGAAAAACTGTTTTTT.

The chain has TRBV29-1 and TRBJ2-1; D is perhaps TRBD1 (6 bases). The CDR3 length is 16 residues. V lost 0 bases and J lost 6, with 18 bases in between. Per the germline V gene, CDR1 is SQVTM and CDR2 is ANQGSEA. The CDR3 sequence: CSVEDFRQAGTNEQFF. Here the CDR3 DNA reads TGCAGCGTTGAAGATTTCCGACAGGCCGGGACCAATGAGCAGTTCTTC.

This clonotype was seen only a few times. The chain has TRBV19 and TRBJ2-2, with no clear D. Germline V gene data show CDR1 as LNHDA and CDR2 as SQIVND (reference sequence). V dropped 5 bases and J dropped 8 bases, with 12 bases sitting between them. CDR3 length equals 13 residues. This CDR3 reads CASSGRGKGELFF. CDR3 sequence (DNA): TGTGCCAGTAGTGGGCGAGGCAAAGGGGAGCTGTTTTTT.

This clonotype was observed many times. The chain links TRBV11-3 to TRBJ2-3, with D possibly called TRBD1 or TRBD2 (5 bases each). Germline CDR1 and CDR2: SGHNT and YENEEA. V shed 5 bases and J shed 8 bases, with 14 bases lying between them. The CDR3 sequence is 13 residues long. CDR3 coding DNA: TGTGCCAGCAGCCCGGGACGAGACGGTACGCAGTATTTT. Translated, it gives CASSPGRDGTQYF.

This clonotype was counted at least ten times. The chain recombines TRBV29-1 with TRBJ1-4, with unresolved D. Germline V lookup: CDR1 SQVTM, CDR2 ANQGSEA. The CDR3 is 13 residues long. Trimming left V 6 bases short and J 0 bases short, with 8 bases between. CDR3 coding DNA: TGCAGCGTCCTTGAAGCAACTAATGAAAAACTGTTTTTT. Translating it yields CSVLEATNEKLFF.

CDR3 in DNA: TGTGCCAGCAGCTGGCGGGGAAGCACAGATACGCAGTATTTT. Encoded protein: CASSWRGSTDTQYF. The chain has TRBV7-3 and TRBJ2-3; TRBD2 is a possible D gene (6 bases). This CDR3 has 14 residues. Germline CDR1 is SGHTA and CDR2 is FQGTGA. Trimming took off 4 bases at V and 0 bases at J, with 8 bases between the two ends. Variable domain in full (rest from reference TRBV7-3 and TRBJ2-3): GAGVSQTPSNKVTEKGKYVELRCDPISGHTALYWYRQSLGQGPEFLIYFQGTGAADDSGLPNDRFFAVRPEGSVSTLKIQRTERGDSAVYLCASSWRGSTDTQYFGPGTRLTVL.

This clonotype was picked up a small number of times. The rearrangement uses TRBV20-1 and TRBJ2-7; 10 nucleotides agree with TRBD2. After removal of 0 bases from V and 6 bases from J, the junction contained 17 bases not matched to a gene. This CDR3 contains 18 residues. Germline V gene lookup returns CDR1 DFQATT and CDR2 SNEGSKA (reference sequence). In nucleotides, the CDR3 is TGCAGTGCTAGAGATCGGGCTAGCGGGAGCATCACCGCCAGCGAGCAGTACTTC. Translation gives CSARDRASGSITASEQYF.

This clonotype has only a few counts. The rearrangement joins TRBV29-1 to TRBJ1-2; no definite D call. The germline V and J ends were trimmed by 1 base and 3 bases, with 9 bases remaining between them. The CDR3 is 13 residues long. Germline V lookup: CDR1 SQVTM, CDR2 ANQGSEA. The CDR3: CSVEVSPYYGYTF. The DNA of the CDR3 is TGCAGCGTTGAAGTCTCCCCCTACTATGGCTACACCTTC.

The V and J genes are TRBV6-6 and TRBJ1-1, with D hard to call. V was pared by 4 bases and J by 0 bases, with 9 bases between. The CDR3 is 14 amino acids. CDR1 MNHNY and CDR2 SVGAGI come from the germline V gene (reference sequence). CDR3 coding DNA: TGTGCCAGCAGTTTAACAGAAATGAACACTGAAGCTTTCTTT. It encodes CASSLTEMNTEAFF.